This TCR beta chain is drawn from a study of shared clonotypes between healthy human individuals. With regard to this clone: Its antigen is as yet unknown.

Some clones are missing from TCRdb's copy, which holds only in-frame ones; the method was immunoSEQ multiplex PCR. The repertoire holds about 660,000 clones, around 67% seen once, with about 1.7% in the top ten. Study outcomes and limitations: How much donors shared clonotypes was expected to be affected by sequencing depth.

Trimming left V 1 base short and J 5 bases short, with 1 base between. This CDR3 comprises 11 residues. The germline V gene has CDR1 SNHLY and CDR2 FYNNEI. The chain couples TRBV2 to TRBJ2-3, with no clear D. The sequenced sample was memory CD4+ T cells sorted from blood. Subset: CD45RA-negative fraction. The sequence derives from a woman in her twenties or thirties in good health. Written as DNA, the CDR3 is TGTGCCAGCAGTGAAGAAGATACGCAGTATTTT. Translation gives CASSEEDTQYF.